This entry describes one T cell receptor beta chain. Its antigen remains unidentified. It has no much larger one-base neighbor in the sample; base qualities were not kept. This sample was taken from a study of technical replicates of blood from a few donors (dated by TCRdb to the late 2010s). The germline V gene (reference sequence) supplies CDR1 MNHNY and CDR2 SVGAGI. Cut back by 8 bases and 5 bases, the V and J ends lie 13 bases apart. Including the terminal cysteine and phenylalanine, the CDR3 comprises 12 residues. CDR3 DNA is the only sequence kept; it has 36 bases, read in frame from the first base. To prepare the library, the immunoSEQ multiplex PCR assay was applied. TCRdb provides this immuneACCESS table in a form limited to in-frame rearrangements. Some clones are lacking; in checked studies, under half of them reflect an unresolved V gene, and why the rest are absent is not known. The sample table records roughly 70,000 clones; roughly 90% of these occur just once. The top ten constitute 4.7% of the sample.

In this chain, TRBV6-6 is recombined with TRBJ2-7; the D gene assignment is ambiguous. What was sequenced was PBMCs. This clonotype originated in a human donor in good health. Some clones in this sample may be carry-over from other donors' samples. The bases are TGTGCCAGCGGCCCGGGTCTGAACGAGCAGTACTTC. Translated, this gives CASGPGLNEQYF.